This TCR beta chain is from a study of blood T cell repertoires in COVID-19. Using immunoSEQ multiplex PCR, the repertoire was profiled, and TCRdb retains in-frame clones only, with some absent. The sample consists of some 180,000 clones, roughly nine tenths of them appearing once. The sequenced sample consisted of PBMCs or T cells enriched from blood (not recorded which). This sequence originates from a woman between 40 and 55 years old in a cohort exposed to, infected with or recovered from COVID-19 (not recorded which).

The CDR3 reads CAISVGTPSTDTQYF. Written as DNA, the CDR3 is TGTGCCATCAGTGTCGGGACACCCAGCACAGATACGCAGTATTTT. The rearrangement joins TRBV10-3 to TRBJ2-3; D perhaps matches TRBD1 (6 bases). This CDR3 is built from 15 residues. With 4 bases removed from V and 0 bases from J, the gap between germline ends came to 11 bases. Germline V CDR1 and CDR2: ENHRY, SYGVKD.